Here is one TCR beta chain with its context. Its target is unknown. Germline-derived CDR1 and CDR2 are SGHRS and YFSETQ. The CDR3 has 16 residues. The junction had 10 bases not matched to a gene; V was cut back by 0 bases and J by 6 bases. This entry is derived from a study of T cell responses to AZD1222 COVID-19 vaccine. Study-level points and caveats: Clonal diversity was possibly underestimated; the donors were predominantly white British and more often female. Spike as a whole was targeted by vaccine-associated CD4 TCRs, dominant at 160-218 and 743-854.

Produced via immunoSEQ multiplex PCR; TCRdb's table is partial and in-frame only. Altogether about 150,000 clones are present, roughly 90% being singletons, with the ten largest covering roughly 1.6%. The TCR sequence derives from an adult who received the AZD1222 COVID-19 vaccine. The chain combines TRBV5-1 with TRBJ1-2; 8 nucleotides match TRBD1. The specimen was peripheral blood, collected 28 days after the second AZD1222 dose. The CDR3 DNA sequence: TGCGCCAGCAGCTTGGGATGGGGGCAGGGGGCTGATGGCTACACCTTC. Residues: CASSLGWGQGADGYTF. The full variable domain, its missing parts supplied by reference TRBV5-1 and TRBJ1-2, is KAGVTQTPRYLIKTRGQQVTLSCSPISGHRSVSWYQQTPGQGLQFLFEYFSETQRNKGNFPGRFSGRQFSNSRSEMNVSTLELGDSALYLCASSLGWGQGADGYTFGSGTRLTVV.